This record looks at one TCR beta chain sequence and its context. This entry is derived from a study of blood T cell repertoires in COVID-19. The germline gives CDR1 SGHTA, CDR2 FQGNSA. This CDR3 region has 14 residues. Trimming shortened V by 4 bases and J by 8 bases, and 15 bases separated the two germline ends. TCRdb's table, derived via immunoSEQ multiplex PCR, lists solely in-frame clones and lacks some. The repertoire consists of about 210,000 clones, with about 83% occurring once and the leading ten covering 2.5% to 3%. The J gene is TRBJ2-1, the V gene TRBV7-2, with a possible D match to TRBD2 (7 bases). This TCR came from a woman in her thirties or forties with active or convalescent COVID-19. The source material was peripheral blood. The CDR3 sequence: CASSYKGGSHEQFF. Written as DNA, the CDR3 is TGTGCCAGCAGCTACAAGGGGGGGTCGCATGAGCAGTTCTTC. Together with reference TRBV7-2 and TRBJ2-1, the CDR3 gives the full variable domain: GAGVSQSPSNKVTEKGKDVELRCDPISGHTALYWYRQSLGQGLEFLIYFQGNSAPDKSGLPSDRFSAERTGGSVSTLTIQRTQQEDSAVYLCASSYKGGSHEQFFGPGTRLTVL.